The TCR beta chain described here comes from a study of shared clonotypes between healthy human individuals. Study-wide background: CD4 naive cells filled three plates per donor, CD4 memory three, CD8 naive two and CD8 memory one. Overall study findings and caveats: As a rule, naive subsets had a larger estimated richness than memory subsets.

For this clone: The target antigen is unknown.

Some 30,000 T cell genomes, or approximately 190 ng DNA, went into the sorted-subset replicate PCRs. Sequencing used immunoSEQ multiplex PCR; TCRdb keeps in-frame clones, though not all of them. The data contain a few hundred thousand clones, about 97% of them singletons. The V end was cut by 7 bases, the J end by 0 bases, with 12 bases between. Per the germline V gene, CDR1 is WSHSY and CDR2 is SAAADI. The length of the CDR3 is 14 residues. Sequenced: naive CD4+ T cells sorted from blood. Subset reported: CD45RA+ positively selected. J is TRBJ2-5 and V is TRBV10-2; D gene uncertain. This TCR derives from a woman aged 25 to 39 in good health. CDR3 loop: CASMRWLNQETQYF. CDR3 nucleotides: TGCGCCAGCATGAGGTGGCTGAACCAAGAGACCCAGTACTTC.